Following are 11 T cell receptor beta chains from one sample sequenced in a study of T cell repertoires in cytomegalovirus infection. Each CDR3 protein is one row after TCRdb ran MiXCR on the reads. The sample has 700,000 to 950,000 distinct CDR3 sequences, 30% to 35% seen once. These receptors are not linked to any known antigen. The source material was cultured CD8+ T cells from PBMCs, sampled from culture after CMV antigen stimulation. Source of these receptors: a human donor in good health (CMV status not recorded). Some clones in this sample may be carry-over from other donors' samples.

The chain is built from TRBV12-3 or TRBV12-4 and TRBJ2-3, with D tentatively TRBD1 or TRBD2 (6 bases each). V was trimmed by 3 bases and J by 0 bases, leaving 19 bases between them. The CDR3 is made up of 18 amino acids. As DNA, the CDR3 is TGTGCCAGCAGTTTTGTGGGGGGCCTAAGAAAAAGCACAGATACGCAGTATTTT. It translates to CASSFVGGLRKSTDTQYF.

This chain uses TRBV2 with TRBJ2-7; a weak D match, TRBD1 (6 bases). Trimming removed 6 bases from V and 0 bases from J, with 15 bases in between. The CDR3 has 15 amino acids. The germline gives CDR1 SNHLY, CDR2 FYNNEI. The CDR3 nucleotides are TGTGCCAGCAGAGAGGGGGTAGGCCCCTCCTACGAGCAGTACTTC. Translating gives CASREGVGPSYEQYF.

The rearrangement joins TRBV2 to TRBJ2-1, with 10 bases fitting TRBD2. The V segment lost 8 bases and the J segment 4 bases; nucleotides outside the gene matches: 5. The CDR3 is 14 residues long. Germline V gene sequence: CDR1 SNHLY, CDR2 FYNNEI. Written as DNA, the CDR3 is TGTGCCAGCCTGGGGACTAGCGTTTACAATGAGCAGTTCTTC. Translation gives CASLGTSVYNEQFF.

This clonotype was counted only a few times. J is TRBJ1-4 and V is TRBV6-6; D gene ambiguous. This CDR3 comprises 13 residues. With 2 bases removed from V and 8 bases from J, the gap between germline ends came to 9 bases. CDR1 is MNHNY and CDR2 is SVGAGI in the germline V gene (reference sequence). CDR3 nucleotide sequence: TGTGCCAGCAGTTACGGATTGGGGGAAAAACTGTTTTTT. Amino acids: CASSYGLGEKLFF.

Only a few counts were recorded for this clonotype. The chain is built from TRBV19 and TRBJ2-6; 9 bases line up with TRBD1. This CDR3 region has 15 residues. Losses at the gene ends were 6 bases for V and 1 base for J; bases not matched to a gene: 1. The V gene's germline CDR1 is LNHDA and CDR2 SQIVND (reference sequence). For the CDR3, the DNA is TGTGCCAGTAGACAGGGGGCATCTGGGGCCAACGTCCTGACTTTC. Its translation is CASRQGASGANVLTF.

In this sample, this clonotype turned up a few times. The chain carries TRBV27 and TRBJ2-5; either TRBD1 or TRBD2 may fit D (5 bases each). This CDR3 is 15 amino acids long. Trimming took 4 bases from V and 0 from J, leaving 12 bases between them. The germline V gene encodes CDR1 MNHEY and CDR2 SMNVEV (reference sequence). The CDR3 coding sequence is TGTGCCAGCAGTTGGGACGGGGCCGACCAAGAGACCCAGTACTTC. Amino acid sequence: CASSWDGADQETQYF.

The V call is TRBV6-5, the J call TRBJ2-1; tentative D call: TRBD1 (5 bases). This CDR3 is built from 15 residues. CDR1 and CDR2 from the germline V gene are MNHEY and SVGAGI. The V end was cut by 2 bases, the J end by 4 bases, with 12 bases between. CDR3 bases: TGTGCCAGCAGTTACGGAATACAGGTATACAATGAGCAGTTCTTC. Residues: CASSYGIQVYNEQFF.

The rearrangement links TRBV12-5 to TRBJ2-2; possible D gene TRBD2, 5 bases. This CDR3 spans 16 amino acids. In germline, CDR1 is LGHNT, CDR2 FRNRAP. V lost 1 base, J lost 4 bases, and 13 bases lay in between. The CDR3 sequence is CASGLDPRGRTGELFF. Written as DNA, the CDR3 is TGTGCTAGTGGTTTGGACCCTCGAGGGCGCACCGGGGAGCTGTTTTTT.

The chain has TRBV6-6 and TRBJ2-1; unclear D gene. CDR1 is MNHNY and CDR2 is SVGAGI in the germline V gene (reference sequence). The CDR3 length is 13 residues. Trimming stripped 7 bases from V and 5 bases from J, with 12 bases between. CDR3 DNA sequence: TGTGCCAGCAACCATGGTTCCAACAATGAGCAGTTCTTC. Its translation: CASNHGSNNEQFF.

The rearrangement links TRBV14 to TRBJ2-1; 12 nucleotides line up with TRBD2. The CDR3 spans 16 residues. Trimming took 0 bases from V and 10 from J; bases not matched to a gene: 7. Per germline, CDR1 SGHDN and CDR2 FVKESK. This CDR3 reads CASSQELAGGQWEQFF. CDR3 nucleotide sequence: TGTGCCAGCAGCCAAGAGCTAGCGGGGGGGCAGTGGGAGCAGTTCTTC.

The CDR3 sequence: CASSSGFQNSPLHF. The CDR3 coding sequence is TGTGCCAGCAGTTCCGGGTTCCAAAATTCACCCCTCCACTTT. This chain joins TRBV27 and TRBJ1-6; D gene uncertain. CDR1 and CDR2 (germline): MNHEY, SMNVEV (reference sequence). This CDR3 spans 14 amino acids. The ends were cut back, 4 bases at V and 7 bases at J, with 11 bases in the middle.